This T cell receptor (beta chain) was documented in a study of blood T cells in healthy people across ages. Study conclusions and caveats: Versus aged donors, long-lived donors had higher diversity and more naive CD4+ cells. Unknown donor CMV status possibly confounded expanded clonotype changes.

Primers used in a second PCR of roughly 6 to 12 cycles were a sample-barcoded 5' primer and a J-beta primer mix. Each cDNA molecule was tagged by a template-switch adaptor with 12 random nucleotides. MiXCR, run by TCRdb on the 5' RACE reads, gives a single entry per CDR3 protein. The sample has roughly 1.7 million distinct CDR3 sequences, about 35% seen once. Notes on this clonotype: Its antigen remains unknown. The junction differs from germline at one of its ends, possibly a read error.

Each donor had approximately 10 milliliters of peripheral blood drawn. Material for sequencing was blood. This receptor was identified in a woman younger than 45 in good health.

For the CDR3, the DNA is TGTACCAGCAGGGGCCAGGGGAGAGATTCACCCCTCCACTTT. As protein: CTSRGQGRDSPLHF. This rearrangement joins TRBV6-6 to TRBJ1-6, with a possible D match to TRBD1 (6 bases). Germline V gives CDR1 MNHNY, CDR2 SVGAGI (reference sequence). The CDR3 extends over 14 amino acids.